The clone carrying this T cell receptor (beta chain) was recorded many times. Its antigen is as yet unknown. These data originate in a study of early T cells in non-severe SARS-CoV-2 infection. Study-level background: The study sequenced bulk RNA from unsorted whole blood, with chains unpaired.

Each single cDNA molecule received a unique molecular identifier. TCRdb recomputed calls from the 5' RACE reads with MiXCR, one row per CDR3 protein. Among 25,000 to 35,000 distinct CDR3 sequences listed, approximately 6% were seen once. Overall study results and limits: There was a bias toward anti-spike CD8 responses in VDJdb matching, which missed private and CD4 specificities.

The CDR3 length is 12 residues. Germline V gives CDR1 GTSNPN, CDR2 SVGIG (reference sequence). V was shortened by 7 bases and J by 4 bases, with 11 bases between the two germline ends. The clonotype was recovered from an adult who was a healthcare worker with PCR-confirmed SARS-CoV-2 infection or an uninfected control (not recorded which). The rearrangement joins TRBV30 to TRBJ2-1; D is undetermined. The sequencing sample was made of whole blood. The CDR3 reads CALIGDYNEQFF. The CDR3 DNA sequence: TGTGCCTTAATTGGCGATTACAATGAGCAGTTCTTC.